The 4 T cell receptor beta chains given below trace back to one sample, sequenced in a study of blood T cell repertoires in COVID-19. Produced via immunoSEQ multiplex PCR; TCRdb's table is partial and in-frame only. The sample contains some 210,000 clones, almost 85% of which appear only once. The source material was peripheral blood. The receptors were sampled from a woman between 65 and 79 years old with active or convalescent COVID-19.

This clone showed up just a few times. This chain connects TRBV6-5 to TRBJ2-7, with 8 positions matching TRBD2. Germline CDR1 MNHEY, CDR2 SVGAGI. CDR3 length: 14 amino acids. V dropped 5 bases and J dropped 2; count of bases not matched to a gene: 5. The CDR3 is CASSPVAGTYEQYF. CDR3 DNA sequence: TGTGCCAGCAGTCCCGTAGCGGGGACCTACGAGCAGTACTTC.

The chain employs TRBV6-5 and TRBJ1-6; TRBD1 aligns across 7 bases. The CDR3 length is 14 residues. The junction had 5 bases not matched to a gene; V was cut back by 6 bases and J by 6 bases. Germline CDR1 MNHEY, CDR2 SVGAGI. CDR3: CASSKGAGNSPLHF. CDR3 DNA: TGTGCCAGCAGCAAGGGGGCGGGTAATTCACCCCTCCACTTT.

The chain recombines TRBV3-1 (or the pseudogene TRBV3-2) with TRBJ2-5; maybe TRBD2 (5 bases). This CDR3 is built from 15 residues. Germline CDR1 is LGHDT and CDR2 is YNNKEL (reference sequence). Trimming pared 4 bases from V and 2 bases from J, leaving 14 bases between. This CDR3 is CASSRYGRTQETQYF. DNA for the CDR3: TGTGCCAGCAGCCGCTACGGGCGGACTCAAGAGACCCAGTACTTC.

The V and J genes are TRBV2 and TRBJ1-4; no clear D gene. CDR1 is SNHLY, CDR2 FYNNEI, per germline. Trimming removed 2 bases from V and 9 bases from J, with 10 bases in between. The CDR3 is 13 amino acids. The CDR3 DNA follows: TGTGCCAGCAGTGAATCCTCCGGGAAAAAACTGTTTTTT. Protein sequence: CASSESSGKKLFF.